These T cell receptor beta chains were read from a single sample in a study of a mutant IDH1 vaccine in newly diagnosed glioma. Data came from immunoSEQ multiplex PCR; TCRdb stores just in-frame clones and leaves some out. In the table there are about 52,000 clones, around 90% of which are singletons. Antigens of these TCRs are unknown. The sequencing here drew on PBMCs, taken from a glioma patient whose treatment included an IDH1 peptide vaccine. All receptors come from a man between 45 and 60 years old with glioma. Each CDR3 is given without its conserved first and last residue. Each record gives: V gene, D gene, CDR3 protein. D genes are given only for firm matches.

TRBV7-7 | TRBD1 | ASSPGGDSPLH
TRBV10-3 | - | AISESERHEQY
TRBV7-9 | - | ASSRGVNGNQPQH
TRBV2 | - | ASSEITSYGYT
TRBV4-3 | TRBD2 | ASSPARGGTGELF
TRBV5-1 | TRBD1 | ASSAGTGGYTEAF
TRBV9 | TRBD2 | ASSPRLAVSYNEQF
TRBV27 | - | ASSRPDSFYGYT
TRBV7-2 | - | ASSVSWNTEAF
TRBV10-3 | - | AISLRDGNEQY
TRBV30 | TRBD1 | AWSGGTGRTDTQY
TRBV19 | TRBD1 | ASSLPGQVTYEQY
TRBV18 | - | ASSPRRQISTEAF
TRBV5-1 | - | ASSLDGGRNTEAF
TRBV7-9 | - | ASRLGGEAF